The 15 T cell receptor beta chains below were found in one sample sequenced in a study of response to subunit inactivated influenza vaccine (dated by TCRdb to 2016 to 2019). Library prep was done by RT-PCR. The sequencing machine was an Illumina HiSeq 2500. TCRdb reprocessed the public reads (quality trimming at Q25 with fastp, clone calling with MiXCR) and kept in-frame beta chains. Entries that share a CDR3 protein sequence are merged under the most common genes and DNA. A total of hundreds of thousands of distinct CDR3 sequences appear in this sample, 18% of them only once. Jointly, the top ten make up roughly 10% of the sample. Sequences were derived from PBMCs from blood, sampled roughly 5 days after vaccination. The receptor set was obtained from a man aged 45-65 years who received an inactivated influenza vaccine. Donor details come from another sample of the same person, matched by shared clones.

This sequence joins TRBV7-8 and TRBJ2-7; 10 bases agree with TRBD1. The CDR3 contains 14 residues. V shed 4 bases and J 5 bases; nucleotides not matched to a gene: 5. Germline-derived CDR1 and CDR2 are SGHVS and FQNEAQ. CDR3 in amino acids: CASSSRDRGHEQYF. The CDR3 DNA follows: TGTGCCAGCAGCTCCCGGGACAGGGGCCACGAGCAGTACTTC.

The chain is built from TRBV28 and TRBJ1-1, with 8 bases identical to TRBD1. Trimming took 1 base from V and 0 from J; bases not matched to a gene: 7. Germline V gene data show CDR1 as MDHEN and CDR2 as SYDVKM. The CDR3 contains 17 residues. The CDR3 nucleotides are TGTGCCAGCAGTTTATTGGGCAGGGGGCGTATGAACACTGAAGCTTTCTTT. Its protein product is CASSLLGRGRMNTEAFF.

This chain joins TRBV6-2 or TRBV6-3 and TRBJ2-3, with 7 positions matching TRBD2. Losses at the gene ends were 6 bases for V and 2 bases for J; bases not matched to a gene: 8. This CDR3 comprises 15 residues. Germline V gene sequence: CDR1 MNHEY, CDR2 SVGEGT. CDR3 loop: CASRMLADDTDTQYF. The CDR3 DNA is TGTGCCAGCAGAATGCTAGCGGACGACACAGATACGCAGTATTTT.

This clonotype was counted a few times. The gene calls are TRBV28 and TRBJ2-7; D is ambiguous. Germline loops: CDR1 MDHEN, CDR2 SYDVKM. This CDR3 has 12 residues. The ends were cut back, 5 bases at V and 4 bases at J, with 9 bases in the middle. The CDR3 DNA follows: TGTGCCAGCAGTGAGGACGGATACGAGCAGTACTTC. Translation gives CASSEDGYEQYF.

There are a few counts of this clonotype. CDR3 in amino acids: CSARGTSGNDEQYF. CDR3 nucleotides: TGCAGTGCTAGAGGGACTAGCGGGAATGACGAGCAGTACTTC. This sequence joins TRBV20-1 and TRBJ2-7; 12 bases fit TRBD2. The CDR3 covers 14 residues. Germline V lookup: CDR1 DFQATT, CDR2 SNEGSKA (reference sequence). Trimming cost V 1 base and J 5 bases; bases outside gene matches: 3.

This chain joins TRBV6-5 and TRBJ1-2, with no clear D. V was trimmed by 2 bases and J by 4 bases, leaving 11 bases between them. Germline CDR1 MNHEY, CDR2 SVGAGI. This CDR3 is 14 amino acids long. The CDR3 here is CASSYRGEVYGYTF. In DNA form, the CDR3 reads TGTGCCAGCAGTTACCGGGGTGAGGTCTATGGCTACACCTTC.

This clonotype came up a few times. The chain couples TRBV7-2 to TRBJ1-2; a possible D gene is TRBD1 (5 bases). In germline, CDR1 is SGHTA, CDR2 FQGNSA. V lost 5 bases to trimming and J lost 0 bases, with 13 bases between them. The CDR3 is 15 amino acids. CDR3 amino acids: CASSLDRSPNYGYTF. CDR3 nucleotide sequence: TGTGCCAGCAGCCTTGACAGAAGCCCTAACTATGGCTACACCTTC.

This clonotype was detected a few times. This chain links TRBV20-1 with TRBJ2-5; 9 bases agree with TRBD2. V shed 5 bases and J 1 base; nucleotides not matched to a gene: 17. Germline assignment: CDR1 DFQATT and CDR2 SNEGSKA (reference sequence). The length of the CDR3 is 18 residues. The chain's CDR3 is CSAYPGTSFSRGQETQYF. CDR3 nucleotide sequence: TGCAGTGCTTACCCCGGGACTAGCTTCTCTAGGGGCCAAGAGACCCAGTACTTC.

This clonotype was observed a few times. The genes are TRBV5-1 and TRBJ2-2; the match to TRBD2 covers 13 bases. V gave up 2 bases and J gave up 7 bases; unmatched junction bases: 8. Per the germline V gene, CDR1 is SGHRS and CDR2 is YFSETQ. The length of the CDR3 is 17 residues. The CDR3 DNA reads TGCGCCAGCAGCTTCCAAACTAGCGGGAGGGCGATCGGGGAGCTGTTTTTT. The encoded protein is CASSFQTSGRAIGELFF.

This clonotype was recorded many times. The chain links TRBV20-1 to TRBJ2-5; 8 bases match TRBD1. With 8 bases clipped from V and 0 bases from J, the junction kept 8 bases outside the gene matches. Germline CDR1 reads DFQATT; CDR2 reads SNEGSKA (reference sequence). This CDR3 is built from 14 residues. The CDR3 DNA is TGCAGTACCTATAGGACAGGGAACCAAGAGACCCAGTACTTC. It encodes CSTYRTGNQETQYF.

V is TRBV5-1 and J is TRBJ2-3; 8 bases match TRBD2. Germline V CDR1 and CDR2: SGHRS, YFSETQ. The CDR3 is 15 amino acids. J lost 2 bases, V lost 1 base, and 3 bases had no gene match. CDR3 residues: CASSLKGLDTDTQYF. The CDR3 DNA follows: TGCGCCAGCAGCTTGAAGGGACTAGACACAGATACGCAGTATTTT.

This clonotype was detected many times. The V and J genes are TRBV29-1 and TRBJ2-1, with TRBD2 identical over 7 bases. This CDR3 is built from 13 residues. CDR1 is SQVTM, CDR2 ANQGSEA, per germline. Unmatched junction bases numbered 4, after V lost 4 bases and J lost 4 bases. The CDR3 DNA sequence: TGCAGCGTTGGTGGCGGGGGATACAATGAGCAGTTCTTC. Amino acids: CSVGGGGYNEQFF.

This clonotype has more than one count but fewer than ten. CDR3 loop: CASSQDLYGTETYEQYF. For the CDR3, the DNA is TGCGCCAGCAGCCAAGACTTGTATGGGACCGAAACCTACGAGCAGTACTTC. V is TRBV4-3 and J is TRBJ2-7; tentatively, D is TRBD1 or TRBD2 (5 bases each). The germline gives CDR1 LGHNA, CDR2 YSLEER. V was clipped by 0 bases and J by 2 bases, with 17 bases between them. CDR3 size: 17 residues.

This clonotype has more than one count but fewer than ten. This chain connects TRBV6-2 or TRBV6-3 to TRBJ1-1; D remains ambiguous. Deletions cut 6 bases from V and 7 bases from J, with 15 bases between. Germline V gene data show CDR1 as MNHEY and CDR2 as SVGEGT. The CDR3 has 13 residues. The CDR3 region has the DNA TGTGCCAGCAGCCGTACGAGTGAGGGTGAAGCTTTCTTT. This codes for CASSRTSEGEAFF.

The chain has TRBV28 and TRBJ2-7, with D possibly matching TRBD1 (5 bases). The CDR3 has 12 residues. V lost 7 bases to trimming and J lost 0 bases, with 7 bases between them. In germline, CDR1 is MDHEN, CDR2 SYDVKM. Here the CDR3 reads CASNDSSYEQYF. The CDR3 nucleotides are TGTGCCAGCAACGACAGCTCCTACGAGCAGTACTTC.